This T cell receptor (beta chain) was identified during a study of cytomegalovirus exposure and HLA in healthy donors. Whole-study results and caveats: Donors were assumed by presence/absence analyses to have roughly uniform sequencing depth. The study had only CMV serostatus as immune exposure information. Rare sequences made up most TCRs, while some public TCRs were found in many donors.

This clone was counted a few times. Its antigen is as yet unknown. Germline V gene data show CDR1 as MNHEY and CDR2 as SVGAGI. The CDR3 is 15 amino acids. With V trimmed by 0 bases and J by 6 bases, 2 bases remained unmatched. The PCR ran on 60 Vbeta and 13 Jbeta primers. Method: immunoSEQ multiplex PCR; TCRdb's copy keeps in-frame clones and lacks some. The table lists roughly 120,000 clones, 65% to 80% of them singletons. The sequence was collected from a woman in her fifties or sixties in good health and CMV-seropositive. The chain carries TRBV6-5 and TRBJ1-6, with 7 bases that match TRBD1. Specimen: PBMCs. The CDR3 region is CASSYSNRGNSPLHF. The CDR3 nucleotides read TGTGCCAGCAGTTACTCGAACAGGGGTAATTCACCCCTCCACTTT.